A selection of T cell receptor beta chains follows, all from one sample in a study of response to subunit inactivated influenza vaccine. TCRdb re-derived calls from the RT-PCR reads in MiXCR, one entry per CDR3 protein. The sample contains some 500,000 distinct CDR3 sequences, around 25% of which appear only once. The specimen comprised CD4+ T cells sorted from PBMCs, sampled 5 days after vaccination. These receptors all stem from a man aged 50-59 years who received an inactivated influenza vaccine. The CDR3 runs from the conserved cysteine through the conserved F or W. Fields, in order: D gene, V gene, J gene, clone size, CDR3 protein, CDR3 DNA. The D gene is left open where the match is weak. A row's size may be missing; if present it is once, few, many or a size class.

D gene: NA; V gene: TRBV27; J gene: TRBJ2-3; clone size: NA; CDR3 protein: CASSHYPFTSTDTQYF; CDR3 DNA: TGTGCCAGCAGTCACTACCCTTTCACTAGCACAGATACGCAGTATTTT
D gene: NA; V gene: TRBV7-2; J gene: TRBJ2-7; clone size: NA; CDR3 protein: CASSYRSEYEQYF; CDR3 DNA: TGTGCCAGCAGCTACCGGAGTGAGTACGAGCAGTACTTC
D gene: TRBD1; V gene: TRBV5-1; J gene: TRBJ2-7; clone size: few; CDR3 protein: CASRGTGTGEQYF; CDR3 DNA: TGCGCCAGCAGAGGGACAGGGACGGGCGAGCAGTACTTC
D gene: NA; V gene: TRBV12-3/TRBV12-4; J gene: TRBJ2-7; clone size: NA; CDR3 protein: CANPADTRQSSYEQYF; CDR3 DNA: TGTGCCAACCCGGCTGATACCAGACAGAGCTCCTACGAGCAGTACTTC
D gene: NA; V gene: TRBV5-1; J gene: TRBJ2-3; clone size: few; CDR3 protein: CASSREFEYTQYF; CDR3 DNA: TGCGCCAGCAGTAGGGAGTTCGAATATACGCAGTATTTT
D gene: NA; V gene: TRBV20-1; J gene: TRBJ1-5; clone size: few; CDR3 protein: CSAAERLYNQPQHF; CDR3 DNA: TGCAGTGCTGCCGAGAGACTGTACAATCAGCCCCAGCATTTT
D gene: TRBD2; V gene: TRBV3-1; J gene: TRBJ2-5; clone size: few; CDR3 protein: CASSPGGSETQYF; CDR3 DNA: TGTGCCAGCAGCCCCGGGGGGTCGGAGACCCAGTACTTC
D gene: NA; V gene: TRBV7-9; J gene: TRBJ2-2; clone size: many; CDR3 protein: CASSLLSSTGELFF; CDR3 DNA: TGTGCCAGCAGCTTATTATCCAGCACCGGGGAGCTGTTTTTT
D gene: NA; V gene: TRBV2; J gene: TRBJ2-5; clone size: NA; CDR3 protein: CASRALAQETQYF; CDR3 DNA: TGTGCCAGCCGGGCCCTAGCACAGGAGACCCAGTACTTC
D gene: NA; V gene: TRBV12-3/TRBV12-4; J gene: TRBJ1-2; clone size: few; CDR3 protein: CASRSTGTNYGYTF; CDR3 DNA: TGTGCCAGCAGGTCGACAGGCACTAACTATGGCTACACCTTC
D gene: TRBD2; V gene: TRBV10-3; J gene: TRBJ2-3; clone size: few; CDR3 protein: CAISDLAGSYTQYF; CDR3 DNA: TGTGCCATCAGTGATCTAGCGGGGAGTTATACGCAGTATTTT
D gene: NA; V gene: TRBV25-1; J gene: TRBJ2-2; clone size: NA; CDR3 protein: CASSRTTGELFF; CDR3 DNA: TGTGCCAGCAGCCGGACAACCGGGGAGCTGTTTTTT
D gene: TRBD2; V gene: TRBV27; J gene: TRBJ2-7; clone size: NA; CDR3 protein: CASRSGLAGSYEQYF; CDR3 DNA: TGTGCCAGCAGATCGGGACTAGCGGGCTCCTACGAGCAGTACTTC
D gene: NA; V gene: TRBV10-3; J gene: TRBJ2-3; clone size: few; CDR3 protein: CAIKGLLSTDTQYF; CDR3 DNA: TGTGCCATCAAAGGTCTCCTTAGCACAGATACGCAGTATTTT
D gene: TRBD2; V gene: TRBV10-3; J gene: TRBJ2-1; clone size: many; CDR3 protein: CAISDGSGRSNEQFF; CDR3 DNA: TGTGCCATCAGTGATGGTAGCGGGAGAAGTAATGAGCAGTTCTTC
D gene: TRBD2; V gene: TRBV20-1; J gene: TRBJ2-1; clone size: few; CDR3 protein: CSAIAGGNEQFF; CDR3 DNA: TGCAGTGCGATAGCGGGAGGTAATGAGCAGTTCTTC
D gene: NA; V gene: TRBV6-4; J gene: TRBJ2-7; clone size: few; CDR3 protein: CATHRGPRNTYEQYF; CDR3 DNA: TGTGCCACCCACCGAGGGCCAAGGAACACCTACGAGCAGTACTTC
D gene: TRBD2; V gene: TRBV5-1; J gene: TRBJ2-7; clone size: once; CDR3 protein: CASSPGGAGGEQYF; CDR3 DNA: TGCGCCAGCAGCCCCGGCGGTGCGGGAGGCGAGCAGTACTTC
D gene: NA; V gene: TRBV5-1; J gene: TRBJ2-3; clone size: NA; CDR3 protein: CASSWGLRGPPDTQYF; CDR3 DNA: TGCGCCAGCAGCTGGGGACTGCGCGGCCCACCAGATACGCAGTATTTT
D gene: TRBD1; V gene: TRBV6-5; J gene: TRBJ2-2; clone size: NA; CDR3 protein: CASSYGQGLNTGELFF; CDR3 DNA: TGTGCCAGCAGTTACGGACAGGGGCTAAACACCGGGGAGCTGTTTTTT
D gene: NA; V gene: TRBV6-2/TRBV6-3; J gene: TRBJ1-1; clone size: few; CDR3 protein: CATKDIVNTEAFF; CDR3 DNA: TGTGCCACCAAGGACATAGTGAACACTGAAGCTTTCTTT
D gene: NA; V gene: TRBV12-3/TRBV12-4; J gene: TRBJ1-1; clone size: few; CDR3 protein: CASSLNRGGAFF; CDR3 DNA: TGTGCCAGCAGTTTGAATAGGGGGGGAGCTTTCTTT
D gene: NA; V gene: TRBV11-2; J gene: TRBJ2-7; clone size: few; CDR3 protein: CASSRGEVYEQYF; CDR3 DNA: TGTGCCAGCAGTAGGGGGGAGGTTTACGAGCAGTACTTC
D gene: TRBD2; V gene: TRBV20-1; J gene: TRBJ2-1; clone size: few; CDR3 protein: CSARPPGLASYNEQFF; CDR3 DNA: TGCAGTGCTAGACCTCCGGGACTAGCCTCCTACAATGAGCAGTTCTTC
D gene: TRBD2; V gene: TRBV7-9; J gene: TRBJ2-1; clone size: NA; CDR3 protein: CASSLASLAGRQFF; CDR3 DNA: TGTGCCAGCAGCTTAGCGTCCCTAGCGGGGAGGCAGTTCTTC
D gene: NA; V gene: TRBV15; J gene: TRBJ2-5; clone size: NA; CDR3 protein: CATSRGDHQETQYF; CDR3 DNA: TGTGCCACCAGCAGAGGAGACCACCAAGAGACCCAGTACTTC
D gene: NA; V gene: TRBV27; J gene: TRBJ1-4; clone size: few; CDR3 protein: CASSENRATNEKLFF; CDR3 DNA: TGTGCCAGCAGTGAAAACAGGGCGACTAATGAAAAACTGTTTTTT
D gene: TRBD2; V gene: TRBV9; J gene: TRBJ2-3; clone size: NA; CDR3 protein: CASSPSPGGGDTQYF; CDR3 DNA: TGTGCCAGCAGCCCCTCCCCGGGGGGGGGAGATACGCAGTATTTT
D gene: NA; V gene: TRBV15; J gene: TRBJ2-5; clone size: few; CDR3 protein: CATSRDQRETQYF; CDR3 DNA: TGTGCCACCAGCAGAGACCAACGGGAGACCCAGTACTTC
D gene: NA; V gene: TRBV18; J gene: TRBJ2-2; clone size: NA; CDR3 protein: CASSPLSTLSGELFF; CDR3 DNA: TGTGCCAGCTCGCCCCTATCGACCTTGTCCGGGGAGCTGTTTTTT
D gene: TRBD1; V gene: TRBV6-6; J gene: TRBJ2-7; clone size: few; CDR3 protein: CASRKGQGYEQYF; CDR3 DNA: TGTGCCAGCAGAAAGGGACAGGGATACGAGCAGTACTTC
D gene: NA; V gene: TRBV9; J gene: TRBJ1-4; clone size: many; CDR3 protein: CASSVGSRPNEKLFF; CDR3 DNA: TGTGCCAGCAGCGTAGGATCAAGACCCAATGAAAAACTGTTTTTT
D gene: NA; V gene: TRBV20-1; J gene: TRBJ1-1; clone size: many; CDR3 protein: CSARDARGRTEAFF; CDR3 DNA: TGCAGTGCTAGAGACGCAAGGGGACGCACTGAAGCTTTCTTT
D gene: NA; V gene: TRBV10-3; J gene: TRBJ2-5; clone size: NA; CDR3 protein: CAISKKAGSTQYF; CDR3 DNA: TGTGCCATCAGTAAAAAGGCGGGATCGACCCAGTACTTC
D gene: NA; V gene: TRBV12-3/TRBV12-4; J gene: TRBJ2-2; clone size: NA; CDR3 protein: CASLEGPTGELFF; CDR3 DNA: TGTGCCAGCCTTGAGGGGCCCACCGGGGAGCTGTTTTTT
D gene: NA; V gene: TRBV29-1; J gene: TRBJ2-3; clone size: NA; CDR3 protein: CSAGLGSTDTQYF; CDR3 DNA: TGCAGCGCCGGTCTGGGTAGCACAGATACGCAGTATTTT
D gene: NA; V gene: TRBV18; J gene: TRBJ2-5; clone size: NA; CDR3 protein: CASSPGPPGRGTQYF; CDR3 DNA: TGTGCCAGCTCACCAGGGCCGCCGGGTCGTGGAACCCAGTACTTC
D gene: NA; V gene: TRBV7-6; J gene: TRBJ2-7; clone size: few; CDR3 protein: CASSLDLSASIYEQYF; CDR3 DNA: TGTGCCAGCAGCTTAGATTTATCGGCTAGCATCTACGAGCAGTACTTC
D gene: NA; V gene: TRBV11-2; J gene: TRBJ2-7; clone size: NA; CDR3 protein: CASSLLLLYEQYF; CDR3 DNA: TGTGCCAGCAGCTTACTTTTACTCTACGAGCAGTACTTC
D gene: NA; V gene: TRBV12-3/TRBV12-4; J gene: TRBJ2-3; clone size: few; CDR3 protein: CASSLGEARKTQYF; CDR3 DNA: TGTGCCAGCAGTTTAGGGGAAGCACGTAAGACGCAGTATTTT
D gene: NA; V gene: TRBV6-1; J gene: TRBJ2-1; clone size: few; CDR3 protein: CASSESWRAGEQFF; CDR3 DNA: TGTGCCAGCAGTGAATCTTGGCGGGCGGGTGAGCAGTTCTTC
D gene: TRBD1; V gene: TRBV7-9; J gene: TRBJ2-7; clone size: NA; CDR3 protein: CASSLGATGGVDEQYF; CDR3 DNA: TGTGCCAGCAGCTTAGGAGCCACAGGGGGAGTAGACGAGCAGTACTTC
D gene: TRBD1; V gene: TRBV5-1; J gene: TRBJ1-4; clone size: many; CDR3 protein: CASSGQGSANEKLFF; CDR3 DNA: TGCGCCAGCTCCGGACAGGGCTCGGCTAATGAAAAACTGTTTTTT
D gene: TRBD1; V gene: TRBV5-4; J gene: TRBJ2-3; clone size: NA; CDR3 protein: CASSRTGGGTDTQYF; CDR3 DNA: TGTGCCAGCAGCCGGACAGGGGGCGGCACAGATACGCAGTATTTT
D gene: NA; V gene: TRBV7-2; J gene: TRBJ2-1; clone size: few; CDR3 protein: CASGSTYNEQFF; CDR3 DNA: TGTGCCAGCGGGAGCACCTACAATGAGCAGTTCTTC
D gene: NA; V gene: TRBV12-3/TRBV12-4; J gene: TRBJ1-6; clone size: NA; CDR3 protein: CVSSSGDPGALHF; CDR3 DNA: TGTGTCAGCAGTTCGGGAGACCCGGGGGCCCTCCACTTT
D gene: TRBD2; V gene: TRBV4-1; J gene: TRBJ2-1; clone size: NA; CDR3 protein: CASSHVLAGGAYNEQFF; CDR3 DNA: TGCGCCAGCAGCCACGTACTAGCGGGGGGTGCCTACAATGAGCAGTTCTTC
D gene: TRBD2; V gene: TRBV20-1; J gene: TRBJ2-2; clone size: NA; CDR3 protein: CSARISGRRWTGELFF; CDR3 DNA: TGCAGTGCTAGAATCAGCGGGAGACGGTGGACCGGGGAGCTGTTTTTT
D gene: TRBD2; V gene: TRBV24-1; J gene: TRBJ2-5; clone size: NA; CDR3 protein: CATSDPGTSVPETQYF; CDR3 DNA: TGTGCCACCAGTGATCCCGGGACTAGCGTCCCAGAGACCCAGTACTTC
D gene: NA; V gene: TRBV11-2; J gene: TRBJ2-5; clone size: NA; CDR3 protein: CASSLTGKQTQYF; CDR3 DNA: TGTGCCAGCAGCTTAACAGGGAAGCAGACCCAGTACTTC
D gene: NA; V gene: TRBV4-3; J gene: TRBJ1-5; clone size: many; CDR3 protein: CASSQGQGGNQPQHF; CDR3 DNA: TGCGCCAGCAGCCAAGGGCAGGGCGGCAATCAGCCCCAGCATTTT
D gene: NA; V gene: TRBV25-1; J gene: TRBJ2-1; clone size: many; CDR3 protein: CASSSARKLHEQFF; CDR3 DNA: TGTGCCAGCAGTTCAGCTAGAAAGCTCCATGAGCAGTTCTTC
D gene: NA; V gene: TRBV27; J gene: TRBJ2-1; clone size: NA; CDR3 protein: CASSPSLLLSGNEQFF; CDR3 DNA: TGTGCCAGCAGCCCATCACTCCTATTATCGGGGAATGAGCAGTTCTTC